The TCR beta chain described here comes from a study of identical twins. General study results and limits: There was an excess of low generation probability in the out-of-frame alpha sequences that twins shared. Monozygotic twins shared more out-of-frame TCR alpha than recombination models predicted.

To note about this clonotype: Its antigen is unknown.

In TCRdb, the 5' RACE reads were re-called with MiXCR into one record per CDR3 protein. The sample holds under 800,000 distinct CDR3 sequences, about 20% seen once. The sample also formed part of further work on T cells expressing NK-cell markers. According to that study: Seven donors tested HCMV-seropositive and one tested seronegative among the eight sequenced. In a handful of donors, dominant clonotypes made up roughly 28.3-65% of CD3+CD56-NKG2C+ cells.

Sequenced material: PBMCs. The receptor's source is a woman aged 18-35 years in good health.

CDR3 nucleotide sequence: TGTGCCTCGCAAAGGGGCGACTACGAGCAGTACTTC. Its protein is CASQRGDYEQYF. The chain links TRBV10-3 to TRBJ2-7, with a tentative D call TRBD1 (5 bases). The CDR3 covers 12 residues. Trimming shortened V by 11 bases and J by 3 bases, and 14 bases separated the two germline ends. The V gene's germline CDR1 is ENHRY and CDR2 SYGVKD.